The 29 T cell receptor beta chains below all came from one sample that was sequenced in a study of blood T cell repertoires in COVID-19. Sequencing used immunoSEQ multiplex PCR; TCRdb keeps in-frame clones, though not all of them. This sample has fewer than 600,000 clones; roughly 88% occur once, and the top ten carry 1.8%. The sequenced sample was PBMCs or T cells enriched from blood (not recorded which). These receptors all stem from a woman aged 40-49 years who had recovered from COVID-19.

The chain is built from TRBV24-1 and TRBJ1-1; tentative D call: TRBD1 (6 bases). The CDR3 length is 15 residues. V lost 4 bases, J lost 1 base, and 12 bases lay in between. Germline lookup yields CDR1 KGHDR and CDR2 SFDVKD. The CDR3 sequence: CATSDSTQGNTEAFF. The CDR3 nucleotides are TGTGCCACCAGTGACTCCACACAGGGGAACACTGAAGCTTTCTTT.

This chain links TRBV6-6 with TRBJ1-2; no clear D gene. This CDR3 is built from 15 residues. Per germline, CDR1 MNHNY and CDR2 SVGAGI (reference sequence). V lost 0 bases, J lost 4 bases, and 12 bases lay in between. The DNA of the CDR3 is TGTGCCAGCAGTTACTCGAAACCGGGAACCTATGGCTACACCTTC. As protein: CASSYSKPGTYGYTF.

Points on this clone: Germline and junction disagree at one end, which may indicate a read error. This sequence joins TRBV2 and TRBJ2-5; 12 nucleotides agree with TRBD2. Per the germline V gene, CDR1 is SNHLY and CDR2 is FYNNEI. This CDR3 is built from 12 residues. The CDR3 here is CASMLLAGGPHF. DNA of the CDR3: TGTGCCAGCATGTTGCTAGCGGGAGGGCCTCACTTC.

V usage is TRBV9 and J usage is TRBJ2-1, with 7 bases aligning to TRBD2. From germline, CDR1 is SGDLS and CDR2 YYNGEE. The CDR3 has 17 residues. After removal of 0 bases from V and 7 bases from J, the junction contained 13 bases not matched to a gene. The CDR3 DNA is TGTGCCAGCAGCGTAGGCTCCAGGTCTAGCGGAGGGAATGAGCAGTTCTTC. Its translation: CASSVGSRSSGGNEQFF.

The chain has TRBV29-1 and TRBJ1-2; 8 nucleotides line up with TRBD1. Germline V gene lookup returns CDR1 SQVTM and CDR2 ANQGSEA. There are 12 residues in the CDR3. The trim removed 8 bases at V and 4 bases at J, leaving 6 bases unmatched. The CDR3 bases are TGCAGCATAAGACAGGGGATCTATGGCTACACCTTC. Encoded protein: CSIRQGIYGYTF.

V and J are TRBV12-5 and TRBJ2-2; 10 nucleotides line up with TRBD1. The CDR3 extends over 15 amino acids. CDR1 is LGHNT and CDR2 is FRNRAP in the germline V gene. J gave up 4 bases and V 2 bases, and 1 base lay outside the gene matches. The CDR3 DNA sequence: TGTGCTAGTGGTTTGCGGACAGGGGGCACCGGGGAGCTGTTTTTT. It yields the protein CASGLRTGGTGELFF.

The chain combines TRBV6-5 with TRBJ2-7; 10 bases are shared with TRBD2. Unmatched junction bases numbered 3, after V lost 6 bases and J lost 4 bases. This CDR3 spans 13 amino acids. Germline V gene data show CDR1 as MNHEY and CDR2 as SVGAGI. CDR3 loop: CASRGLANYEQYF. CDR3 DNA: TGTGCCAGCAGGGGACTAGCGAATTACGAGCAGTACTTC.

A remark on this clone: This sample also contains other DNA sequences that code for the same CDR3. This chain uses TRBV7-9 with TRBJ2-7; the D gene is possibly TRBD2 (5 bases). V dropped 3 bases and J dropped 4 bases, with 7 bases sitting between them. Germline CDR1 SEHNR, CDR2 FQNEAQ (reference sequence). This CDR3 comprises 12 residues. The CDR3 is CASSLGAYEQYF. CDR3 DNA: TGTGCCAGCAGCTTGGGAGCTTACGAGCAGTACTTC.

The CDR3 nucleotides read TGTGCCAGTAGTCAAGTTGGGCGCTTCCTCAATCAGCCCCAGCATTTT. It encodes CASSQVGRFLNQPQHF. The chain employs TRBV19 and TRBJ1-5, with D hard to call. V lost 5 bases, J lost 3 bases, and 17 bases lay in between. CDR1 is LNHDA, CDR2 SQIVND, per germline (reference sequence). This CDR3 comprises 16 residues.

This clone appeared once. V and J are TRBV11-2 and TRBJ1-2, with 7 bases fitting TRBD1. The germline V gene encodes CDR1 SGHAT and CDR2 FQNNGV. CDR3 size: 14 residues. The V gene end was trimmed by 2 bases and the J gene end by 8 bases; junction bases not matched to a gene: 8. CDR3 residues: CASSLTDRAEGYTF. The CDR3 DNA follows: TGTGCCAGCAGCTTAACCGACAGGGCTGAGGGCTACACCTTC.

The rearrangement links TRBV2 to TRBJ2-2; TRBD2 aligns across 8 bases. The trim removed 4 bases at V and 0 bases at J, leaving 13 bases unmatched. Per the germline V gene, CDR1 is SNHLY and CDR2 is FYNNEI. The CDR3 loop spans 19 amino acids. Here the CDR3 DNA reads TGTGCCAGCAGTGTGATATTGATGGCGGGAGGTTCGAACACCGGGGAGCTGTTTTTT. It yields the protein CASSVILMAGGSNTGELFF.

This clone has only one observation. V and J are TRBV5-4 and TRBJ2-1, with 11 bases fitting TRBD2. The CDR3 extends over 17 amino acids. J gave up 4 bases and V 4 bases, and 10 bases lay outside the gene matches. Germline CDR1 reads SGHNT; CDR2 reads YYREEE (reference sequence). The DNA of the CDR3 is TGTGCCAGCAGCGCGGGACTAGCGGTCTACCTGTACAATGAGCAGTTCTTC. It encodes CASSAGLAVYLYNEQFF. Full variable domain (missing parts from reference TRBV5-4 and TRBJ2-1): ETGVTQSPTHLIKTRGQQVTLRCSSQSGHNTVSWYQQALGQGPQFIFQYYREEENGRGNFPPRFSGLQFPNYSSELNVNALELDDSALYLCASSAGLAVYLYNEQFFGPGTRLTVL.

The CDR3: CSVEGSGQTEAFF. Here the CDR3 DNA reads TGCAGCGTTGAAGGCTCGGGACAGACTGAAGCTTTCTTT. The V gene is TRBV29-1, the J gene TRBJ1-1, with 7 bases lining up with TRBD1. V lost 1 base, J lost 5 bases, and 4 bases stayed unmatched. The CDR3 extends over 13 amino acids. The germline gives CDR1 SQVTM, CDR2 ANQGSEA. Drawing the rest from reference TRBV29-1 and TRBJ1-1, the complete variable domain is SAVISQKPSRDICQRGTSLTIQCQVDSQVTMMFWYRQQPGQSLTLIATANQGSEATYESGFVIDKFPISRPNLTFSTLTVSNMSPEDSSIYLCSVEGSGQTEAFFGQGTRLTVV.

V is TRBV7-9 and J is TRBJ2-1; 7 bases match TRBD2. Germline V gene sequence: CDR1 SEHNR, CDR2 FQNEAQ (reference sequence). This CDR3 contains 13 residues. J lost 9 bases, V lost 6 bases, and 8 bases had no gene match. The CDR3 DNA reads as TGTGCCAGCAGTTTGGCGGGAGCTGTTGAGCAGTTCTTC. This sequence encodes CASSLAGAVEQFF. Using reference TRBV7-9 and TRBJ2-1 for the parts outside the CDR3, the full variable domain is DTGVSQNPRHKITKRGQNVTFRCDPISEHNRLYWYRQTLGQGPEFLTYFQNEAQLEKSRLLSDRFSAERPKGSFSTLEIQRTEQGDSAMYLCASSLAGAVEQFFGPGTRLTVL.

The rearrangement uses TRBV10-1 and TRBJ1-2; TRBD1 aligns across 7 bases. CDR1 is WNHNN, CDR2 SYGVQD, per germline (reference sequence). After removal of 3 bases from V and 0 bases from J, the junction contained 1 base not matched to a gene. The CDR3 spans 14 residues. The CDR3 reads CASSDGTANYGYTF. CDR3 DNA: TGCGCCAGCAGTGACGGGACAGCTAACTATGGCTACACCTTC.

The rearrangement uses TRBV24-1 and TRBJ2-7, with 11 bases fitting TRBD2. The germline gives CDR1 KGHDR, CDR2 SFDVKD. The trim removed 3 bases at V and 7 bases at J, leaving 10 bases unmatched. This CDR3 is built from 16 residues. CDR3 sequence reads: CATSDQSTSGTWEQYF. The CDR3 DNA reads TGTGCCACCAGTGATCAATCGACTAGCGGGACGTGGGAGCAGTACTTC.

The chain couples TRBV20-1 to TRBJ1-1; D is ambiguous. The CDR3 contains 15 residues. Germline-derived CDR1 and CDR2 are DFQATT and SNEGSKA (reference sequence). V shed 3 bases and J shed 0 bases, with 14 bases lying between them. The CDR3 DNA is TGCAGTGCTAGTGGGGAGGTAGGGTTGAACACTGAAGCTTTCTTT. It codes for CSASGEVGLNTEAFF.

The V gene is TRBV5-1, the J gene TRBJ2-7; 8 bases line up with TRBD2. After removal of 4 bases from V and 2 bases from J, the junction contained 11 bases not matched to a gene. The CDR3 totals 16 residues. Germline V gives CDR1 SGHRS, CDR2 YFSETQ. The CDR3 spells CASSPGGAGLPYEQYF. Here the CDR3 DNA reads TGCGCCAGCAGCCCCGGGGGGGCAGGCCTTCCCTACGAGCAGTACTTC.

This CDR3 reads CASSILAMNTEAFF. The CDR3, as DNA: TGTGCCAGTAGTATATTAGCTATGAACACTGAAGCTTTCTTT. J is TRBJ1-1 and V is TRBV19, with unresolved D. The CDR3 is 14 residues long. Trimming left V 2 bases short and J 0 bases short, with 7 bases between. From germline, CDR1 is LNHDA and CDR2 SQIVND (reference sequence). Complete variable domain (other parts from reference TRBV19 and TRBJ1-1): DGGITQSPKYLFRKEGQNVTLSCEQNLNHDAMYWYRQDPGQGLRLIYYSQIVNDFQKGDIAEGYSVSREKKESFPLTVTSAQKNPTAFYLCASSILAMNTEAFFGQGTRLTVV.

The chain is built from TRBV19 and TRBJ2-4; TRBD1 might be the D (5 bases). Germline V lookup: CDR1 LNHDA, CDR2 SQIVND (reference sequence). V lost 6 bases and J 5 bases, leaving 20 bases between the germline ends. The CDR3 is 16 residues long. CDR3 sequence (DNA): TGTGCCAGTAGCCCCGGATGGGGCCTCCGGCAAAACATTCAGTACTTC. Its protein product is CASSPGWGLRQNIQYF.

The chain is built from TRBV9 and TRBJ1-2; possibly TRBD1 for D (6 bases). Trimming removed 0 bases at V and 2 bases at J, with 11 bases between. Germline assignment: CDR1 SGDLS and CDR2 YYNGEE. The CDR3 contains 15 residues. CDR3 region: CASSVEIGGNYGYTF. In DNA, the CDR3 is TGTGCCAGCAGCGTAGAAATAGGGGGAAACTATGGCTACACCTTC. The entire variable domain, with the rest obtained from reference TRBV9 and TRBJ1-2, is as follows: DSGVTQTPKHLITATGQRVTLRCSPRSGDLSVYWYQQSLDQGLQFLIQYYNGEERAKGNILERFSAQQFPDLHSELNLSSLELGDSALYFCASSVEIGGNYGYTFGSGTRLTVV.

The CDR3 is CASSQVGPGGPPNGYTF. CDR3 DNA: TGCGCCAGCAGCCAAGTAGGTCCGGGGGGCCCGCCTAATGGCTACACCTTC. The genes are TRBV4-3 and TRBJ1-2, with a possible D match to TRBD1 (6 bases). The germline V gene encodes CDR1 LGHNA and CDR2 YSLEER. This CDR3 comprises 17 residues. Trimming stripped 1 base from V and 6 bases from J, with 21 bases between.

The sample holds one count of this clone. The chain combines TRBV7-9 with TRBJ2-1; perhaps TRBD1 as D (5 bases). Trimming pared 8 bases from V and 0 bases from J, leaving 20 bases between. CDR1 and CDR2 (germline): SEHNR, FQNEAQ (reference sequence). The CDR3 sequence is 17 residues long. The CDR3 loop is CASCYGAATNSYNEQFF. The CDR3 DNA reads TGTGCCAGCTGCTATGGGGCGGCCACTAACTCCTACAATGAGCAGTTCTTC.

The chain joins TRBV7-9 to TRBJ1-1; TRBD1 aligns across 9 bases. V lost 3 bases, J lost 3 bases, and 5 bases stayed unmatched. The length of the CDR3 is 15 residues. From germline, CDR1 is SEHNR and CDR2 FQNEAQ (reference sequence). For the CDR3, the DNA is TGTGCCAGCAGCTTGGGACAGGGATTGGACACTGAAGCTTTCTTT. It yields the protein CASSLGQGLDTEAFF.

V usage is TRBV18 and J usage is TRBJ1-3, with D unresolved. Germline assignment: CDR1 KGHSH and CDR2 LQKENI. The V and J ends lost 3 bases and 0 bases respectively, with 9 bases between them. The CDR3 is made up of 15 amino acids. The CDR3 sequence: CASSPGLSSGNTIYF. The CDR3 coding sequence is TGTGCCAGCTCACCCGGGTTGAGCTCTGGAAACACCATATATTTT.

The V call is TRBV24-1, the J call TRBJ2-1, with a weak D call TRBD1 (5 bases). Germline loops: CDR1 KGHDR, CDR2 SFDVKD. The ends were cut back, 1 base at V and 6 bases at J, with 9 bases in the middle. This CDR3 region has 14 residues. The CDR3 region has the DNA TGTGCCACCAGTGATTTCAGGGTAGTCAATGAGCAGTTCTTC. Its protein product is CATSDFRVVNEQFF.

The chain recombines TRBV9 with TRBJ2-1; D gene unclear. Looked up from germline, CDR1 is SGDLS and CDR2 is YYNGEE. This CDR3 contains 12 residues. Trimming stripped 1 base from V and 8 bases from J, with 7 bases between. CDR3 nucleotide sequence: TGTGCCAGCAGCGTATCTTCCCATGAGCAGTTCTTC. This sequence encodes CASSVSSHEQFF.

This clone has just a few counts. The chain is built from TRBV7-2 and TRBJ1-3, with D maybe TRBD1 (6 bases). Trimming shortened V by 5 bases and J by 1 base, and 9 bases separated the two germline ends. This CDR3 is 14 amino acids long. Germline loops: CDR1 SGHTA, CDR2 FQGNSA. The CDR3 bases are TGTGCCAGCAGCATGGGGGCTTCTGGAAACACCATATATTTT. Translation gives CASSMGASGNTIYF.

The table lists this clone with a few counts. The rearrangement links TRBV2 to TRBJ1-2, with no clear D. The germline gives CDR1 SNHLY, CDR2 FYNNEI. V dropped 3 bases and J dropped 4 bases, with 15 bases sitting between them. The CDR3 runs to 15 residues. In DNA, the CDR3 is TGTGCCAGCAGTGATCGGGTGATCGGGGTCTATGGCTACACCTTC. It specifies CASSDRVIGVYGYTF.